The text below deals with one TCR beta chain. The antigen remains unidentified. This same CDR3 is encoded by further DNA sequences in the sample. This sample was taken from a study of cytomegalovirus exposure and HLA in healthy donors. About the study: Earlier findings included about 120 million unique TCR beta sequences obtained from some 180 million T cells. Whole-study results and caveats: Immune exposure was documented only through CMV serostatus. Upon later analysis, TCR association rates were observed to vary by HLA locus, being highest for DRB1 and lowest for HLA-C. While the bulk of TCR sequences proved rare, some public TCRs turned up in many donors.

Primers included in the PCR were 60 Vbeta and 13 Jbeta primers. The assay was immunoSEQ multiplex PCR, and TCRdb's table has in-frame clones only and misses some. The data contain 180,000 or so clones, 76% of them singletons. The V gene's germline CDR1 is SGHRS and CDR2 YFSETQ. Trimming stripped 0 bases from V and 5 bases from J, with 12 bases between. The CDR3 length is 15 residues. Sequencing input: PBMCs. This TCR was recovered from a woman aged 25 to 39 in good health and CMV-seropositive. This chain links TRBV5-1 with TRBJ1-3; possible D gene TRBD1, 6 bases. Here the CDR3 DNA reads TGCGCCAGCAGCTTGGGTCGGCAGGGGAGAAACACCATATATTTT. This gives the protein CASSLGRQGRNTIYF.